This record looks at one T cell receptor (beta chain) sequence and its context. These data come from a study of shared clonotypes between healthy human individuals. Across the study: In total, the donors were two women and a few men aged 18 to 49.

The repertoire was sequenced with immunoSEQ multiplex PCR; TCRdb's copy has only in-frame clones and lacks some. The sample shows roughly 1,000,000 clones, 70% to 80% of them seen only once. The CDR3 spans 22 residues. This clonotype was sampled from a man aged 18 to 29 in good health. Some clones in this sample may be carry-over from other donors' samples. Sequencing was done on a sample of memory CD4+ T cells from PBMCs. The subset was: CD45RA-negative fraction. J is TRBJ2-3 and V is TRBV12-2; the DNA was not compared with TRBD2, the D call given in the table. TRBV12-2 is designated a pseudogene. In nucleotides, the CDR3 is TGTGCAAGTCGGATCACCCCCCCCGGGACTAGCGGGAGGGCCTGGTTAACAGATACGCAGTATTTT. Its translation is CASRITPPGTSGRAWLTDTQYF.